Reported below is one TCR beta chain. The data are from a study of shared clonotypes between healthy human individuals. Repertoires were generated with immunoSEQ multiplex PCR, while TCRdb's copy carries only in-frame clones and drops some. The sample yields some 550,000 clones, around 97% seen once. This CDR3 comprises 13 residues. Germline CDR1 MNHNY, CDR2 SVGAGI (reference sequence). Losses at the gene ends were 10 bases for V and 6 bases for J; bases not matched to a gene: 10. The clonotype was recovered from a woman aged 25 to 39 in good health. This chain uses TRBV6-6 with TRBJ1-2; TRBD1 agrees at 8 bases. The sample comprised naive CD4+ T cells sorted from blood. The subset here: CD45RA+ positively selected. CDR3: CATIDRGWDGYTF. CDR3 coding DNA: TGTGCCACTATTGACAGGGGATGGGATGGCTACACCTTC.